This section outlines one TCR beta chain sequence together with its context. This sample is part of a study of blood T cell repertoires in COVID-19. At the level of the study: The analysed material was cDNA or gDNA that came from T cells, B-cell-depleted T cells, or PBMCs.

Clones were sequenced by immunoSEQ multiplex PCR, and TCRdb holds only the in-frame ones, with some missing. The table includes about 68,000 clones, 60% to 85% detected once. The length of the CDR3 is 15 residues. Unmatched junction bases numbered 8, after V lost 7 bases and J lost 6 bases. The germline gives CDR1 LNHDA, CDR2 SQIVND (reference sequence). Sequenced: peripheral blood. This TCR was recovered from a human donor in a cohort sampled during active COVID-19. The chain uses TRBV19 and TRBJ1-5; 11 bases are shared with TRBD1. CDR3 in amino acids: CASTQGQGVSQPQHF. The CDR3 DNA sequence: TGTGCCAGTACCCAGGGACAGGGGGTCAGTCAGCCCCAGCATTTT. Full variable domain (remainder filled in from reference TRBV19 and TRBJ1-5): DGGITQSPKYLFRKEGQNVTLSCEQNLNHDAMYWYRQDPGQGLRLIYYSQIVNDFQKGDIAEGYSVSREKKESFPLTVTSAQKNPTAFYLCASTQGQGVSQPQHFGDGTRLSIL.